This T cell receptor (beta chain) originates from a study of regulatory T cells in long-lasting Graves disease. Indicated time point: newly diagnosed GD, antithyroid drugs for less than 3 months. The authors made the TCR library using RNA they extracted from PBMCs. Combining iRepertoire HTBI primers with Arm-PCR of CDR3 regions, the authors built TCR beta libraries. TCRdb redid the calling of the multiplex PCR reads with MiXCR, one entry per CDR3 protein. The sample includes about 470,000 distinct CDR3 sequences, 15% of them seen just once. This clonotype was seen at least ten times. The germline V and J ends were trimmed by 2 bases and 3 bases, with 7 bases remaining between them. This CDR3 region has 13 residues. Germline lookup yields CDR1 MDHEN and CDR2 SYDVKM. These data were also reused for a study on T cells in Graves' hyperthyroidism and ophthalmopathy.

The chain recombines TRBV28 with TRBJ1-1; tentatively, D is TRBD1 (6 bases). The input for sequencing was peripheral blood mononuclear cells (PBMCs), taken at new diagnosis, from a patient treated with antithyroid drugs. The receptor's source is a young woman with Graves disease. This chain's CDR3 is CASSLRGDTEAFF. The CDR3 bases are TGTGCCAGCAGTTTAAGGGGGGACACTGAAGCTTTCTTT.